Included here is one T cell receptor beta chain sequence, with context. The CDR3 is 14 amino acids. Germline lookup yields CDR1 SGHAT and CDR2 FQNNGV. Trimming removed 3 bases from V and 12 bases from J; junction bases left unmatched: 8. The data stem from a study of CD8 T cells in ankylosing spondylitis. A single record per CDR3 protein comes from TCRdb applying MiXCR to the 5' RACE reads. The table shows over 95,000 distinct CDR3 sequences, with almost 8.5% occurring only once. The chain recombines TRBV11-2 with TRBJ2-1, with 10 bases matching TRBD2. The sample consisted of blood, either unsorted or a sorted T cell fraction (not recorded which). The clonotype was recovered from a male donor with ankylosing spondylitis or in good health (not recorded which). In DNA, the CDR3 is TGTGCCAGCAGCTTCGGGACTAGCGTCGATGGGCAGTTCTTC. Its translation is CASSFGTSVDGQFF.